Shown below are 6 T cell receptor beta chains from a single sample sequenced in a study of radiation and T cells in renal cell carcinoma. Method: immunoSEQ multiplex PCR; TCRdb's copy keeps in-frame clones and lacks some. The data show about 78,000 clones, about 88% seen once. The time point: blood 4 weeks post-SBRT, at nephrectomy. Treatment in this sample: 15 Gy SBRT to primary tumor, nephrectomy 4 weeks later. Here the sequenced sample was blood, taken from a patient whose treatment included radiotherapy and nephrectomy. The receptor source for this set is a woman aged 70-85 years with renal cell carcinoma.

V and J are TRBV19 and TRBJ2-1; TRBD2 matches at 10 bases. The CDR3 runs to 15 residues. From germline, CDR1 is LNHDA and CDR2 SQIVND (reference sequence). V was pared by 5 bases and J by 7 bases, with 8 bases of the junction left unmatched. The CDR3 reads CASSSRTSGLNEQFF. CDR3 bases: TGTGCCAGTAGTTCTCGGACTAGCGGACTAAATGAGCAGTTCTTC.

CDR3 bases: TGTGCCTGGAGTGATGGAGATACGCAGTATTTT. Translated, it gives CAWSDGDTQYF. The chain couples TRBV30 to TRBJ2-3, with D hard to call. This CDR3 contains 11 residues. Germline values: CDR1 GTSNPN, CDR2 SVGIG (reference sequence). Deletions cut 1 base from V and 5 bases from J, with 4 bases between.

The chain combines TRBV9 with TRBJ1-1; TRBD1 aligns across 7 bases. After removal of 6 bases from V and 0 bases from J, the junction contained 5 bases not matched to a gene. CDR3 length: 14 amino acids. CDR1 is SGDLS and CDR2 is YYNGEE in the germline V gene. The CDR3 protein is CASKRDSLNTEAFF. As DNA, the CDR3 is TGTGCCAGCAAGAGGGACAGCTTGAACACTGAAGCTTTCTTT. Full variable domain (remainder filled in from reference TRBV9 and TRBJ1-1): DSGVTQTPKHLITATGQRVTLRCSPRSGDLSVYWYQQSLDQGLQFLIQYYNGEERAKGNILERFSAQQFPDLHSELNLSSLELGDSALYFCASKRDSLNTEAFFGQGTRLTVV.

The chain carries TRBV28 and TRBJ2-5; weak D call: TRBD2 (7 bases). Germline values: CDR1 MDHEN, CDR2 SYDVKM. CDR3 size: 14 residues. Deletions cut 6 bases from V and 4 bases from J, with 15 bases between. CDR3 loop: CASRLQGGGETQYF. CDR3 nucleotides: TGTGCCAGCAGGCTACAGGGAGGGGGAGAGACCCAGTACTTC.

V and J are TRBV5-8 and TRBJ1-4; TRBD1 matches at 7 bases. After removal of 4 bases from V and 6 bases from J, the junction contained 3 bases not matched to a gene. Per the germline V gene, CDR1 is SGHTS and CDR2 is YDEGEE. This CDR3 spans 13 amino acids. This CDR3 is CASSTDRDEKLFF. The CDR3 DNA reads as TGTGCCAGCAGCACTGACAGGGATGAAAAACTGTTTTTT.

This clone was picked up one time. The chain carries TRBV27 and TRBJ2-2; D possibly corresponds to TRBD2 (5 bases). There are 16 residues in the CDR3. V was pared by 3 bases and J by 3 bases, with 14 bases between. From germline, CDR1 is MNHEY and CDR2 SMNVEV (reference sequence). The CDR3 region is CASSFRGRRYTGELFF. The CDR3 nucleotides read TGTGCCAGCAGTTTTCGCGGGCGGAGATACACCGGGGAGCTGTTTTTT.